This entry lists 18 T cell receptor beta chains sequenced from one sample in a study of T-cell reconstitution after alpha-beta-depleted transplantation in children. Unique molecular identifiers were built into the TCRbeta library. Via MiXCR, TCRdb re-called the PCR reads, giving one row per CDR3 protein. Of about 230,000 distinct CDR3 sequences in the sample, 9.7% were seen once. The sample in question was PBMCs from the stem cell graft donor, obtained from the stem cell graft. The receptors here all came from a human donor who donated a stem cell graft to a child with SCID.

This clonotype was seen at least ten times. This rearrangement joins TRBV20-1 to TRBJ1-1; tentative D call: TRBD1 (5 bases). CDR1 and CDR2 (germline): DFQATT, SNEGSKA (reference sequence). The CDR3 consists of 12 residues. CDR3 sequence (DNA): TGCACGATTCGACAGCCCGACACTGAAGCTTTCTTT. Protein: CTIRQPDTEAFF.

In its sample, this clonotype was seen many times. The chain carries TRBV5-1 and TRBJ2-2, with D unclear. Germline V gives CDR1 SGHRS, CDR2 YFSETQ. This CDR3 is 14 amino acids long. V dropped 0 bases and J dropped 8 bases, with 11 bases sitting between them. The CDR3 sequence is CASSLEDGRGELFF. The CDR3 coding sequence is TGCGCCAGCAGCTTGGAGGATGGTCGTGGGGAGCTGTTTTTT.

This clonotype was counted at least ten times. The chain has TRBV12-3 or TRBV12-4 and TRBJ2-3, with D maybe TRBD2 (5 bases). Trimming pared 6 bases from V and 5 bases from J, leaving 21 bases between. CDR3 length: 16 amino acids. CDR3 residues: CASSRQAVPRGDTQYF. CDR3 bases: TGTGCCAGCAGCCGTCAGGCGGTCCCCCGGGGAGATACGCAGTATTTT.

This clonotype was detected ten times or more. This CDR3 reads CASSVGGSLGEQYF. As DNA, the CDR3 is TGTGCCAGCAGCGTAGGCGGGTCCCTAGGGGAGCAGTACTTC. The gene calls are TRBV9 and TRBJ2-7, with a weak D call TRBD2 (5 bases). The CDR3 contains 14 residues. Trimming left V 0 bases short and J 7 bases short, with 14 bases between. CDR1 and CDR2 from the germline V gene are SGDLS and YYNGEE.

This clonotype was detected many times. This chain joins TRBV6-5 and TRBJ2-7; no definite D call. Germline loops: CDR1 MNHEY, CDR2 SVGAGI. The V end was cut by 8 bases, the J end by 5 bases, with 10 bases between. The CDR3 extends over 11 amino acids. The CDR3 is CASGRADEQYF. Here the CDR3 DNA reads TGTGCCAGCGGCCGGGCCGACGAGCAGTACTTC.

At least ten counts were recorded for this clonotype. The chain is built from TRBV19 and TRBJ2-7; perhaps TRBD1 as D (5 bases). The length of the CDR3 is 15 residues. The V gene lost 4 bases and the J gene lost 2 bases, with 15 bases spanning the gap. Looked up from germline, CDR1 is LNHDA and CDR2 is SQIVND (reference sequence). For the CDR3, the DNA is TGTGCCAGTAGTAACGGATTGACAGCCGCCTACGAGCAGTACTTC. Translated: CASSNGLTAAYEQYF. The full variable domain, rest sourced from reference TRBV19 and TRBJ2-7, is DGGITQSPKYLFRKEGQNVTLSCEQNLNHDAMYWYRQDPGQGLRLIYYSQIVNDFQKGDIAEGYSVSREKKESFPLTVTSAQKNPTAFYLCASSNGLTAAYEQYFGPGTRLTVT.

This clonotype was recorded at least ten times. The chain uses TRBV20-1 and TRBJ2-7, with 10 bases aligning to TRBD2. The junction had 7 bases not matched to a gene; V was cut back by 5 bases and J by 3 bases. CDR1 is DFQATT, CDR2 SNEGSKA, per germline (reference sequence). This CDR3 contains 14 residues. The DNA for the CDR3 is TGCAGTGCTGCCCCTAGCGGGGGTCTCTACGAGCAGTACTTC. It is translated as CSAAPSGGLYEQYF.

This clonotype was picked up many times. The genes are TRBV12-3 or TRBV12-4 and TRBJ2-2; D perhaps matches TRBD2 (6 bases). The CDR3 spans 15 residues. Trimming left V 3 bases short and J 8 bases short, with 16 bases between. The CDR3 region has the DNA TGTGCCAGCAGTTTGGAGGGGCACCTCGGGGGGGAGCTGTTTTTT. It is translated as CASSLEGHLGGELFF.

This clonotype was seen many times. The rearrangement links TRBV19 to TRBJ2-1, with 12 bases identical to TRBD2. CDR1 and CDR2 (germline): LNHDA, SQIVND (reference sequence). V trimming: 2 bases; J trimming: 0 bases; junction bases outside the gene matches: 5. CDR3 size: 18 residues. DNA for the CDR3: TGTGCCAGTAGTATACGGCTAGCGGGGGGGAGCTCCTACAATGAGCAGTTCTTC. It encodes CASSIRLAGGSSYNEQFF.

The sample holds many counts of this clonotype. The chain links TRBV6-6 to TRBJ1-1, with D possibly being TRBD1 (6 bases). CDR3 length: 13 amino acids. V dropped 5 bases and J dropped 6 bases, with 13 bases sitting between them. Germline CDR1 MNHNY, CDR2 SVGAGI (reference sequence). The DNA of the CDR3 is TGTGCCAGCAGTGGGGGCGACACGGCTGAAGCTTTCTTT. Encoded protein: CASSGGDTAEAFF.

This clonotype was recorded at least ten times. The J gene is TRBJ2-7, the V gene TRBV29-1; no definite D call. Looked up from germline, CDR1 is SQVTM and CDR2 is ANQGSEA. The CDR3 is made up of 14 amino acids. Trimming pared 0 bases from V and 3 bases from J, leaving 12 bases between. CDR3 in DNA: TGCAGCGTTGAAGATGACAAGGGTAGCTACGAGCAGTACTTC. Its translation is CSVEDDKGSYEQYF.

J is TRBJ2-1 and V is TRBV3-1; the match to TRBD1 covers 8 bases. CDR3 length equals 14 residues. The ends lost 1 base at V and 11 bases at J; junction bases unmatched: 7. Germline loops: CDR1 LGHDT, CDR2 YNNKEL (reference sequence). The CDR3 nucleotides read TGTGCCAGCAGCCAAGTTGAGGGACAGGTGAAGCAGTTCTTC. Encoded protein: CASSQVEGQVKQFF.

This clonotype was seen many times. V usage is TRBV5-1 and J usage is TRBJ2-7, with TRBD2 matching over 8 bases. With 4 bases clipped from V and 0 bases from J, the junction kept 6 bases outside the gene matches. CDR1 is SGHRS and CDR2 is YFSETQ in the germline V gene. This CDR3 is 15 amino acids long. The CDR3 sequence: CASSLERGSSYEQYF. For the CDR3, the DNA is TGCGCCAGCAGCCTCGAGCGGGGGAGCTCCTACGAGCAGTACTTC.

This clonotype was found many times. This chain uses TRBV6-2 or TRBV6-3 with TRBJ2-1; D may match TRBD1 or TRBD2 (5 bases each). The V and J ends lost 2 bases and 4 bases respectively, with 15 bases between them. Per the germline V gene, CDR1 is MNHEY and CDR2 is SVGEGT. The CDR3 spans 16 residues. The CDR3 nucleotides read TGTGCCAGCAGTTACAATCAGCTGGGACCGTACAATGAGCAGTTCTTC. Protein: CASSYNQLGPYNEQFF.

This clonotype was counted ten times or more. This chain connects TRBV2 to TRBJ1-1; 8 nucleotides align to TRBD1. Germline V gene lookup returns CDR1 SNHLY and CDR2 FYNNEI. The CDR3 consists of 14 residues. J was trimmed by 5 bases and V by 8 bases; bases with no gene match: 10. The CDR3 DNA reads TGTGCCAGCGCGCGGACAGGGAGAGGGACTGAAGCTTTCTTT. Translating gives CASARTGRGTEAFF.

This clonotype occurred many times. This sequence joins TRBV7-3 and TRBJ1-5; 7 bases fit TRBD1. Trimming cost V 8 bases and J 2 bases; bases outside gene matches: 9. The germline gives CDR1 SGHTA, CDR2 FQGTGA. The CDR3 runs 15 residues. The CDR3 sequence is CASFTYGTGNQPQHF. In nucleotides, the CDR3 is TGTGCCAGCTTCACCTATGGGACAGGCAATCAGCCCCAGCATTTT.

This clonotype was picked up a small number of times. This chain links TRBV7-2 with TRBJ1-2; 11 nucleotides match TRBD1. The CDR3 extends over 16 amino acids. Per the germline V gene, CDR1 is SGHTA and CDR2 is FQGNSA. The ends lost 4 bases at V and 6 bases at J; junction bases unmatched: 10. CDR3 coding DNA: TGTGCCAGCAGCTACCGGACAGGGGGCGGTTCGGATGGCTACACCTTC. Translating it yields CASSYRTGGGSDGYTF.

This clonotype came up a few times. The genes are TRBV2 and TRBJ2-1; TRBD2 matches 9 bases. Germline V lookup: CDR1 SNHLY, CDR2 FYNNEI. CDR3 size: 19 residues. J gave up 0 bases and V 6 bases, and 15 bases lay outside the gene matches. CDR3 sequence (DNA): TGTGCCAGCAGGATCCTAAGAGCGGGGGGCCGAAGCTCCTACAATGAGCAGTTCTTC. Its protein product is CASRILRAGGRSSYNEQFF.